Shown below are 9 T cell receptor beta chains from a single sample sequenced in a study of preoperative IRX-2 immunotherapy in early breast cancer. Generated by immunoSEQ multiplex PCR, the TCRdb table keeps only in-frame clones and is missing some. This table holds about 25,000 clones, approximately 78% found once. This sample's treatment: preoperative locoregional IRX-2 cytokine immunotherapy. Sequenced material: lymph node tissue, taken after IRX-2 immunotherapy. These receptors were obtained from a human donor with breast cancer.

This clone was detected a few times. V and J are TRBV19 and TRBJ2-2, with 7 nucleotides matching TRBD1. CDR3 length: 15 amino acids. Germline CDR1 reads LNHDA; CDR2 reads SQIVND (reference sequence). J gave up 0 bases and V 9 bases, and 7 bases lay outside the gene matches. The CDR3 here is CASLGTASNTGELFF. The CDR3 nucleotides are TGTGCCAGCTTAGGGACAGCTTCGAACACCGGGGAGCTGTTTTTT.

The chain carries TRBV25-1 and TRBJ2-5; 9 bases are shared with TRBD2. Germline V gene lookup returns CDR1 MGHDK and CDR2 SYGVNS. This CDR3 comprises 14 residues. V was pared by 5 bases and J by 5 bases, with 6 bases of the junction left unmatched. CDR3 sequence reads: CASSPGLATETQYF. The CDR3 nucleotides read TGTGCCAGCAGTCCGGGACTAGCTACGGAGACCCAGTACTTC.

The CDR3 DNA sequence: TGTGCCAGCTCCTTAGGGATAGCCGGGAGCTCCTATAATTCACCCCTCCACTTT. Amino acid sequence: CASSLGIAGSSYNSPLHF. This chain joins TRBV18 and TRBJ1-6; unclear D gene. The V end lost 6 bases, the J end lost 0 bases, and 18 bases lay between the germline ends. This CDR3 region has 18 residues. The V gene's germline CDR1 is KGHSH and CDR2 LQKENI.

This chain connects TRBV11-3 to TRBJ1-1, with 9 bases that match TRBD1. This CDR3 contains 17 residues. J was trimmed by 4 bases and V by 5 bases; bases with no gene match: 14. The germline gives CDR1 SGHNT, CDR2 YENEEA. The CDR3 protein is CASSPGAGQGSATEAFF. The CDR3 DNA is TGTGCCAGCAGCCCGGGGGCCGGACAGGGGTCGGCCACTGAAGCTTTCTTT. Looking up the rest from reference TRBV11-3 and TRBJ1-1 gives the full variable domain: EAGVVQSPRYKIIEKKQPVAFWCNPISGHNTLYWYLQNLGQGPELLIRYENEEAVDDSQLPKDRFSAERLKGVDSTLKIQPAELGDSAVYLCASSPGAGQGSATEAFFGQGTRLTVV.

In its sample, this clone was seen once. The V and J genes are TRBV11-3 and TRBJ2-2, with TRBD1 as a possible D gene (5 bases). The germline CDR1 and CDR2 sequences are SGHNT and YENEEA. CDR3 length: 18 residues. Deletions cut 5 bases from V and 4 bases from J, with 23 bases between. The CDR3 coding sequence is TGTGCCAGCAGCCCTGGAAGGGGCAGGGAAATTTTCACCGGGGAGCTGTTTTTT. It is translated as CASSPGRGREIFTGELFF.

The chain links TRBV5-1 to TRBJ2-1; perhaps TRBD1 as D (5 bases). Trimming removed 0 bases from V and 8 bases from J, with 15 bases in between. The V gene's germline CDR1 is SGHRS and CDR2 YFSETQ. This CDR3 comprises 15 residues. CDR3 nucleotides: TGCGCCAGCAGCTTGGGACAGCCACAACCTGATGAGCAGTTCTTC. Translating it yields CASSLGQPQPDEQFF.

The V and J genes are TRBV6-8 and TRBJ2-7, with 8 bases aligning to TRBD1. V lost 11 bases to trimming and J lost 1 base; unmatched junction nucleotides: 13. This CDR3 comprises 15 residues. Germline V gene lookup returns CDR1 MNHGY and CDR2 SAAAGT. Here the CDR3 reads CAGTKGTGQSYEQYV. The CDR3 coding sequence is TGTGCCGGGACCAAGGGGACAGGACAATCCTACGAGCAGTACGTC.

The chain is built from TRBV5-1 and TRBJ1-1; TRBD1 might be the D (5 bases). V lost 4 bases and J lost 1, with 14 bases in between. The germline gives CDR1 SGHRS, CDR2 YFSETQ. The CDR3 length is 15 residues. DNA of the CDR3: TGCGCCAGCAGCCCTGGGGGGGTTTCGAACACTGAAGCTTTCTTT. As protein: CASSPGGVSNTEAFF.

This clone occurred once. V usage is TRBV25-1 and J usage is TRBJ2-7; a weak D match, TRBD1 (6 bases). Trimming took 4 bases from V and 4 from J, leaving 17 bases between them. This CDR3 region has 15 residues. CDR1 and CDR2 (germline): MGHDK, SYGVNS. This chain's CDR3 is CASSVQSGHLYEQYF. CDR3 bases: TGTGCCAGCAGTGTCCAATCGGGACACCTATACGAGCAGTACTTC.